This TCR beta chain was captured in a study of OX40 agonist ivuxolimab in advanced cancers. Study-wide context: Patients treated during dose escalation were battling hepatocellular carcinoma, melanoma, renal cell or head and neck cancer. The study's findings and limits: The authors did not determine the antigen specificity of the expanded peripheral T cells. CD8+ T cells were the subset that, on average, had more expanded clones than CD4+.

This clone was observed a handful of times. The antigen is not known. Deletions cut 3 bases from V and 2 bases from J, with 11 bases between. CDR3 length: 15 residues. CDR1 and CDR2 from the germline V gene are LNHDA and SQIVND (reference sequence). Sequencing was performed with immunoSEQ multiplex PCR; in TCRdb, only in-frame clones are kept and a portion is missing. Here the sample spans under 40,000 clones, under 95% being singletons. V usage is TRBV19 and J usage is TRBJ2-1; D might be TRBD1 or TRBD2, each matching 6 bases. Sample: CD4+ or CD8+ T cells sorted from blood, taken in a trial of the OX40 agonist ivuxolimab. The receptor was isolated from an adult with an advanced solid tumor such as melanoma, head and neck, liver or kidney cancer. The DNA of the CDR3 is TGTGCCAGTAGTATTAGTCGGGGGCCCTACAATGAGCAGTTCTTC. This gives the protein CASSISRGPYNEQFF.